The 28 T cell receptor beta chains given below trace back to one sample, sequenced in a study of blood T cells in healthy people across ages. Alongside a J-beta primer mix, a sample-barcoded 5' primer served in a second PCR lasting about 7 to 12 cycles. MiXCR, applied by TCRdb to the 5' RACE reads, yields one record per CDR3 protein. The data contain almost 800,000 distinct CDR3 sequences, 58% of them singletons. Sequenced input: blood. These receptor sequences come from a young man in good health.

This clonotype is a singleton in its sample. V gene TRBV6-2 or TRBV6-3 combines with J gene TRBJ2-1; TRBD1 might be the D (5 bases). V was cut by 4 bases and J by 6 bases, with 16 bases left in between. CDR1 is MNHEY, CDR2 SVGEGT, per germline. The length of the CDR3 is 15 residues. CDR3 sequence: CASSSLRADPNEQFF. CDR3 in DNA: TGTGCCAGCAGTTCCCTCAGGGCCGATCCCAATGAGCAGTTCTTC.

The V call is TRBV6-2 or TRBV6-3, the J call TRBJ2-1; D might be TRBD2 (6 bases). From germline, CDR1 is MNHEY and CDR2 SVGEGT. V was pared by 3 bases and J by 7 bases, with 10 bases between. The CDR3 sequence is 13 residues long. CDR3 sequence (DNA): TGTGCCAGCAGTTATGCGGGGAAAAATGAGCAGTTCTTC. Translating gives CASSYAGKNEQFF.

This chain joins TRBV9 and TRBJ2-1; 12 nucleotides agree with TRBD2. This CDR3 is built from 15 residues. Trimming removed 5 bases from V and 6 bases from J; junction bases left unmatched: 6. Germline V lookup: CDR1 SGDLS, CDR2 YYNGEE. This CDR3 is CASRATSGGTNEQFF. The CDR3 DNA reads TGTGCCAGCAGGGCCACTAGCGGGGGGACCAATGAGCAGTTCTTC. Full variable domain (remainder filled in from reference TRBV9 and TRBJ2-1): DSGVTQTPKHLITATGQRVTLRCSPRSGDLSVYWYQQSLDQGLQFLIQYYNGEERAKGNILERFSAQQFPDLHSELNLSSLELGDSALYFCASRATSGGTNEQFFGPGTRLTVL.

The table lists this clonotype with a few counts. The chain has TRBV29-1 and TRBJ2-7; a weak D match, TRBD2 (5 bases). Germline lookup yields CDR1 SQVTM and CDR2 ANQGSEA. The ends were cut back, 5 bases at V and 3 bases at J, with 17 bases in the middle. The CDR3 covers 14 residues. DNA for the CDR3: TGCAGCGTTCGGGAAGGTTTTCCGGACTACGAGCAGTACTTC. Encoded protein: CSVREGFPDYEQYF.

The chain combines TRBV20-1 with TRBJ1-1; D gene unclear. The CDR3 totals 17 residues. Trimming left V 0 bases short and J 1 base short, with 18 bases between. Per germline, CDR1 DFQATT and CDR2 SNEGSKA (reference sequence). CDR3 in DNA: TGCAGTGCTAGAGATGGGCGCCTCGTTTACAGGAACACTGAAGCTTTCTTT. Amino acid sequence: CSARDGRLVYRNTEAFF.

The chain has TRBV12-3 or TRBV12-4 and TRBJ2-7, with D perhaps matching TRBD2 (6 bases). This CDR3 has 15 residues. V gave up 6 bases and J gave up 4 bases, with 19 bases separating them. DNA of the CDR3: TGTGCCAGCAGACCCCGGGAGAGCCGGGGATACGAGCAGTACTTC. Amino acid sequence: CASRPRESRGYEQYF.

This clonotype has more than one count but fewer than ten. V usage is TRBV7-2 and J usage is TRBJ2-1; 8 nucleotides agree with TRBD1. The CDR3 runs to 15 residues. From germline, CDR1 is SGHTA and CDR2 FQGNSA. The ends lost 5 bases at V and 8 bases at J; junction bases unmatched: 11. CDR3 bases: TGTGCCAGCAGCGCCGGACAGGGTACTGTCGATGAGCAGTTCTTC. Its protein product is CASSAGQGTVDEQFF.

The chain has TRBV12-3 or TRBV12-4 and TRBJ2-4, with a tentative D call TRBD2 (6 bases). CDR3 length: 14 residues. V lost 6 bases, J lost 7 bases, and 16 bases lay in between. The CDR3 DNA sequence: TGTGCCAGCAGCGCGAACGGGGGATCGAACATTCAGTACTTC. Translation gives CASSANGGSNIQYF.

V and J are TRBV6-2 or TRBV6-3 and TRBJ2-3; 13 nucleotides match TRBD2. Germline V gene lookup returns CDR1 MNHEY and CDR2 SVGEGT. CDR3 size: 14 residues. Losses at the gene ends were 8 bases for V and 5 bases for J; bases not matched to a gene: 4. DNA of the CDR3: TGTGCCAGCGAGGGACTAGCGGGAAGAGATACGCAGTATTTT. Residues: CASEGLAGRDTQYF.

This clonotype was recorded once. The chain is built from TRBV7-2 and TRBJ2-5; the match to TRBD2 covers 12 bases. Looked up from germline, CDR1 is SGHTA and CDR2 is FQGNSA. The CDR3 loop spans 14 amino acids. V was pared by 5 bases and J by 10 bases, with 8 bases of the junction left unmatched. The CDR3 DNA sequence: TGTGCCAGCAGCCCGGCGACTAGCGGGAGTGGCCAGTACTTC. As protein: CASSPATSGSGQYF. Complete variable domain (other parts from reference TRBV7-2 and TRBJ2-5): GAGVSQSPSNKVTEKGKDVELRCDPISGHTALYWYRQSLGQGLEFLIYFQGNSAPDKSGLPSDRFSAERTGGSVSTLTIQRTQQEDSAVYLCASSPATSGSGQYFGPGTRLLVL.

The chain recombines TRBV29-1 with TRBJ2-3; TRBD2 matches 8 bases. Per the germline V gene, CDR1 is SQVTM and CDR2 is ANQGSEA. The CDR3 runs 12 residues. The CDR3 bases are TGCACCTACGGGGGGGCCTCAGATACGCAGTATTTT. Its translation is CTYGGASDTQYF.

The CDR3: CASSLSPTSQYF. The CDR3 nucleotides read TGTGCCAGCAGCTTATCCCCCACTAGCCAGTATTTT. The chain is built from TRBV11-2 and TRBJ2-3, with a weak D call TRBD2 (6 bases). Trimming left V 2 bases short and J 12 bases short, with 12 bases between. The CDR3 is made up of 12 amino acids. Germline V CDR1 and CDR2: SGHAT, FQNNGV.

Of note for this clonotype: Sequence at one end of the junction differs from germline and may be a read error. The gene calls are TRBV29-1 and TRBJ2-7; D uncertain. The CDR3 loop spans 11 amino acids. Germline lookup yields CDR1 SQVTM and CDR2 ANQGSEA. The DNA for the CDR3 is TGCAGCGTTGGCAGCTCCTACGAGCGGTACTTC. This gives the protein CSVGSSYERYF.

V gene TRBV28 combines with J gene TRBJ2-5; D gene uncertain. Germline assignment: CDR1 MDHEN and CDR2 SYDVKM. Trimming cost V 10 bases and J 2 bases, with 17 bases left between them. The CDR3 is made up of 14 amino acids. CDR3 sequence reads: CAITAGSEQETQYF. CDR3 sequence (DNA): TGTGCCATCACCGCCGGCTCGGAACAAGAGACCCAGTACTTC.

This clonotype was counted a few times. The V gene is TRBV27, the J gene TRBJ1-2; D uncertain. The CDR3 is 15 amino acids. Germline loops: CDR1 MNHEY, CDR2 SMNVEV (reference sequence). The V and J ends lost 5 bases and 6 bases respectively, with 19 bases between them. The CDR3 DNA reads as TGTGCCAGCAGTACACGACTGGAAAAGTGGGATGGCTACACCTTC. Translation gives CASSTRLEKWDGYTF.

This chain joins TRBV30 and TRBJ2-5; no clear D gene. The DNA end favors TRBJ2-7, so the J call may be wrong. In germline, CDR1 is GTSNPN, CDR2 SVGIG (reference sequence). There are 13 residues in the CDR3. The CDR3 is CAWYRIYAYEQYF. For the CDR3, the DNA is TGTGCCTGGTACCGGATCTACGCCTACGAGCAGTACTTC.

V gene TRBV5-1 combines with J gene TRBJ2-1; 10 nucleotides agree with TRBD1. Trimming cost V 4 bases and J 6 bases; bases outside gene matches: 10. Germline-derived CDR1 and CDR2 are SGHRS and YFSETQ. The CDR3 contains 16 residues. As DNA, the CDR3 is TGCGCCAGCAGCGTAAGAGACAGGGGGCGCCGCAATGAGCAGTTCTTC. Amino acids: CASSVRDRGRRNEQFF.

This clonotype was counted between two and nine times. The genes are TRBV7-2 and TRBJ2-7; D is undetermined. Germline V gives CDR1 SGHTA, CDR2 FQGNSA. This CDR3 contains 14 residues. V was pared by 3 bases and J by 5 bases, with 14 bases between. CDR3 amino acids: CASSFLGPGDEQYF. The CDR3 nucleotides read TGTGCCAGCAGCTTTTTAGGGCCAGGAGACGAGCAGTACTTC.

The chain employs TRBV4-3 and TRBJ2-1; TRBD2 matches 11 bases. The J segment lost 5 bases and the V segment lost 2 bases, leaving 5 bases of the junction unmatched. The CDR3 extends over 16 amino acids. Germline CDR1 and CDR2: LGHNA and YSLEER. Here the CDR3 DNA reads TGCGCCAGCAGCCAATGGCCTAGCGGGAGGAACAATGAGCAGTTCTTC. Its translation is CASSQWPSGRNNEQFF.

CDR3 coding DNA: TGCAGCGTTGAGGGACAGGGGGTCGAGCAGTACTTC. Residues: CSVEGQGVEQYF. The chain has TRBV29-1 and TRBJ2-4; 11 nucleotides agree with TRBD1. The last part of the DNA fits TRBJ2-7 better; the J call may be wrong. Germline V gene lookup returns CDR1 SQVTM and CDR2 ANQGSEA. CDR3 size: 12 residues.

V usage is TRBV20-1 and J usage is TRBJ2-5; 10 bases align to TRBD2. Trimming removed 6 bases from V and 11 bases from J; junction bases left unmatched: 12. Germline V lookup: CDR1 DFQATT, CDR2 SNEGSKA (reference sequence). The CDR3 contains 13 residues. CDR3 in DNA: TGCAGTGCCCCTAGCGGGAGTTTCAATGAGCAGTACTTC. This encodes CSAPSGSFNEQYF.

The rearrangement joins TRBV11-1 to TRBJ2-5, with unresolved D. Germline V gene sequence: CDR1 SGHAT, CDR2 FQDESV (reference sequence). The germline V and J ends were trimmed by 6 bases and 2 bases, with 10 bases remaining between them. The CDR3 is made up of 13 amino acids. CDR3 region: CASSYWVQETQYF. As DNA, the CDR3 is TGTGCCAGCAGTTACTGGGTGCAAGAGACCCAGTACTTC. The variable domain in full, completed from reference TRBV11-1 and TRBJ2-5, reads EAEVAQSPRYKITEKSQAVAFWCDPISGHATLYWYRQILGQGPELLVQFQDESVVDDSQLPKDRFSAERLKGVDSTLKIQPAELGDSAMYLCASSYWVQETQYFGPGTRLLVL.

The chain has TRBV6-2 or TRBV6-3 and TRBJ2-5; 11 nucleotides match TRBD2. CDR1 MNHEY and CDR2 SVGEGT come from the germline V gene. The trim removed 4 bases at V and 4 bases at J, leaving 8 bases unmatched. The CDR3 totals 16 residues. CDR3 protein: CASSFCSGLAAETQYF. The CDR3, as DNA: TGTGCCAGCAGTTTCTGCTCGGGACTAGCGGCAGAGACCCAGTACTTC.

The rearrangement uses TRBV25-1 and TRBJ2-1, with TRBD2 identical over 16 bases. The V segment lost 4 bases and the J segment 0 bases; nucleotides outside the gene matches: 9. The germline V gene has CDR1 MGHDK and CDR2 SYGVNS. CDR3 length: 20 amino acids. CDR3 coding DNA: TGTGCCAGCAGTGGGATGGGACTAGCGGGAGGGAGGAGCTCCTACAATGAGCAGTTCTTC. Protein: CASSGMGLAGGRSSYNEQFF.

This clonotype showed up just a few times. The V gene is TRBV3-1, the J gene TRBJ2-3, with a tentative D call TRBD2 (5 bases). V dropped 2 bases and J dropped 0 bases, with 12 bases sitting between them. This CDR3 has 16 amino acids. Germline V gene sequence: CDR1 LGHDT, CDR2 YNNKEL (reference sequence). CDR3 DNA sequence: TGTGCCAGCAGCCAACCCCGAGGCGGGAGCACAGATACGCAGTATTTT. Its translation: CASSQPRGGSTDTQYF.

This sequence joins TRBV4-1 and TRBJ2-3; D not certain. V was cut by 3 bases and J by 4 bases, with 8 bases left in between. The CDR3 totals 13 residues. Germline CDR1 MGHRA, CDR2 YSYEKL. This CDR3 reads CASSQQRPDTQYF. Here the CDR3 DNA reads TGCGCCAGCAGCCAGCAGCGTCCAGATACGCAGTATTTT.

The chain carries TRBV7-2 and TRBJ1-2; TRBD1 might be the D (5 bases). The V gene's germline CDR1 is SGHTA and CDR2 FQGNSA. This CDR3 has 16 amino acids. V was cut by 2 bases and J by 4 bases, with 17 bases left in between. The CDR3 DNA is TGTGCCAGCAGCTTATATTTGGAGGGGAACTTCTATGGCTACACCTTC. Protein: CASSLYLEGNFYGYTF.

The gene calls are TRBV28 and TRBJ2-7; 8 nucleotides line up with TRBD1. CDR1 is MDHEN and CDR2 is SYDVKM in the germline V gene. The CDR3 covers 15 residues. With V trimmed by 4 bases and J by 6 bases, 11 bases remained unmatched. Here the CDR3 DNA reads TGTGCCAGCAGTTCATCGACAGGGGTCGTACTCGAGCAGTACTTC. Protein sequence: CASSSSTGVVLEQYF.